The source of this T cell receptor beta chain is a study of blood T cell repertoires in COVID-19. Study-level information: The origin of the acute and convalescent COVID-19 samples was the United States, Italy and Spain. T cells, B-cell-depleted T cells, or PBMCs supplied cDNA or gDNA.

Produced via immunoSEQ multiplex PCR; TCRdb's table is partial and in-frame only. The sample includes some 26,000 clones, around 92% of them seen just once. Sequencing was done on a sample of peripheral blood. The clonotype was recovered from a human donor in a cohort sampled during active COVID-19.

CDR3 coding DNA: TGTGCCAGCAGCCAAGATCGTCTAGGGGTTCGAACTGAAGCTTTCTTT. Translation gives CASSQDRLGVRTEAFF. This chain links TRBV3-1 (or the pseudogene TRBV3-2) with TRBJ1-1; D is possibly TRBD1 (5 bases). The V gene's germline CDR1 is LGHDT and CDR2 YNNKEL (reference sequence). Between the trimmed V and J ends, which lost 0 bases and 5 bases, there was a span of 16 bases. The CDR3 contains 16 residues.